The T cell receptor (beta chain) under discussion was sequenced for a study of cytomegalovirus exposure and HLA in healthy donors. Amplification used 60 Vbeta primers and 13 Jbeta primers. TCRdb's table, derived via immunoSEQ multiplex PCR, lists solely in-frame clones and lacks some. In the table there are 100,000 to 120,000 clones, about 12% of which are singletons. Notes on this clone: The target antigen is unknown.

Study findings and constraints: Common viral pathogens (according to a later analysis) appeared linked to several of the most significant clusters. In vitro checks showed that three CMV-associated chains really do target CMV antigens.

Germline CDR1 and CDR2: LNHDA and SQIVND (reference sequence). The V segment lost 5 bases and the J segment 7 bases; nucleotides outside the gene matches: 8. The CDR3 contains 14 residues. This receptor was obtained from a middle-aged man in good health and CMV-seropositive. The chain links TRBV19 to TRBJ1-2; 9 bases are a match to TRBD1. Sequenced: PBMCs. The CDR3, as DNA: TGTGCCAGTAGTGTCGGACAGGGGAGGCCTGGCTACACCTTC. Encoded protein: CASSVGQGRPGYTF.